This is a list of T cell receptor beta chains from one sample in a study of cytomegalovirus exposure and HLA in healthy donors. Clones were sequenced by immunoSEQ multiplex PCR, and TCRdb holds only the in-frame ones, with some missing. The sample includes 200,000 to 250,000 clones, over 65% seen only once; the top ten take over 0.55%. Sequencing was performed on PBMCs. Receptors were obtained from a man younger than 30 in good health and CMV-seronegative. Each CDR3 is given with its conserved first and last residue. Fields, in order: V gene, D gene, clone size, J gene, CDR3 DNA, CDR3 protein. D genes are given only for firm matches. Part of the rows lack a size; the others show once, few, many or a class for expanded clones.

TRBV5-5	TRBD1	-	TRBJ1-1	TGTGCCAGCAGCAGTGGACAGGGGATTAACACTGAAGCTTTCTTT	CASSSGQGINTEAFF
TRBV10-3	-	-	TRBJ2-1	TGTGCCATCAGTGAGTTGCGACTATCCAATGAGCAGTTCTTC	CAISELRLSNEQFF
TRBV7-2	-	-	TRBJ1-1	TGTGCCAGCAGCTTCTCCCAGGGGACTGAAGCTTTCTTT	CASSFSQGTEAFF
TRBV7-9	-	-	TRBJ1-2	TGTGCCAGCAGCCGAATAATAGGGGAGGGCGGCTACACCTTC	CASSRIIGEGGYTF
TRBV28	TRBD1	-	TRBJ2-7	TGTGCCAGCAGTTTATTAGGGACAGGGGCCTACGAGCAGTACTTC	CASSLLGTGAYEQYF
TRBV5-5	-	-	TRBJ1-2	TGTGCCAGCAGCCCGACAGCAGCTAACTATGGCTACACCTTC	CASSPTAANYGYTF
TRBV9	-	once	TRBJ1-1	TGTGCCAGCAGCCCGGATCTTGTCACGGGTCAGGCTTTCTTT	CASSPDLVTGQAFF
TRBV28	TRBD1	once	TRBJ2-7	TGTGCCAGCGGGTGGGTAGGGGGCTCTTACGAGCAGTACTTC	CASGWVGGSYEQYF
TRBV7-3	-	-	TRBJ2-2	TGTGCCAGCAGCACAAACAGGGTGGCGAACACCGGGGAGCTGTTTTTT	CASSTNRVANTGELFF
TRBV7-9	-	-	TRBJ1-4	TGTGCCAGCAGCTTAGGGGGCGAAAAACTGTTTTTT	CASSLGGEKLFF
TRBV29-1	TRBD1	-	TRBJ1-1	TGCAGCGTTGCAGCGTTCAGGGGGGAGACGGGACAGGGTTGGACTGAAGCTTTCTTT	CSVAAFRGETGQGWTEAFF
TRBV5-4	-	once	TRBJ1-2	TGTGCCAGCAGCTTGGACGGTCTGCCCTATGGCTACACCTTC	CASSLDGLPYGYTF
TRBV28	TRBD2	-	TRBJ2-5	TGTGCCAGCAGTCCCTCCATTAGCGGGAGGGGTCAAGAGACCCAGTACTTC	CASSPSISGRGQETQYF
TRBV6-5	TRBD2	-	TRBJ2-1	TGTGCCAGCAGTTTTGGCGGGAGCTCCTACAATGAGCAGTTCTTC	CASSFGGSSYNEQFF
TRBV9	-	-	TRBJ2-3	TGTGCCAGCAGCGTCTACACAGATACGCAGTATTTT	CASSVYTDTQYF
TRBV27	-	-	TRBJ1-5	TGTGCCAGCAGTGTCCAGGGAGGTCAGCCCCAGCATTTT	CASSVQGGQPQHF
TRBV11-2	-	-	TRBJ1-1	TGTGCCAGCAGCTTATCTACGGGAGGCACTGAAGCTTTCTTT	CASSLSTGGTEAFF
TRBV10-3	-	-	TRBJ2-7	TGTGCCATCAGTGACCGGGACAAACCCCTTGGGGAGCAGTACTTC	CAISDRDKPLGEQYF
TRBV14	TRBD1	few	TRBJ1-2	TGTGCCAGCAGCCCTCGGACAGGGGACATTGGGGGCTACACCTTC	CASSPRTGDIGGYTF
TRBV6-5	TRBD1	-	TRBJ1-2	TGTGCCAGCATTAAGCCAGGGGGCTATGGCTACACCTTC	CASIKPGGYGYTF
TRBV29-1	TRBD2	few	TRBJ2-1	TGCAGCGTTGATATCGCGGGAGGTTCCTACAATGAGCAGTTCTTC	CSVDIAGGSYNEQFF
TRBV7-8	-	-	TRBJ2-7	TGTGCCAGCAGCTCCGCGGAACTCCAGTACTTC	CASSSAELQYF
TRBV5-6	-	-	TRBJ1-6	TGTGCCAGCAGCTTGGGGTCCGGGCCCCTCCACTTT	CASSLGSGPLHF
TRBV19	-	-	TRBJ1-1	TGTGCCAGTAGGCCCCCGGGGGGGTTGAACACTGAAGCTTTCTTT	CASRPPGGLNTEAFF
TRBV5-1	-	-	TRBJ2-5	TGCGCCAGCAGCTTGTGGGCAGCAAAAGAAGAGACCCAGTACTTC	CASSLWAAKEETQYF
TRBV30	-	-	TRBJ2-3	TGTGCCTGGAGTGTCCCGTTTGGGGGGAGGTCCGGAGATACGCAGTATTTT	CAWSVPFGGRSGDTQYF
TRBV4-1	-	-	TRBJ1-1	TGCGCCAGCAGCCAAGTGGGGGCCAGCACTGAAGCTTTCTTT	CASSQVGASTEAFF
TRBV10-3	-	-	TRBJ1-4	TGTGCCATCAGTGAGTCTACAGGCGCTAATGAAAAACTGTTTTTT	CAISESTGANEKLFF
TRBV6-5	-	-	TRBJ2-3	TGTGCCAGCAGCCTAAGGGGTTCCACAGATACGCAGTATTTT	CASSLRGSTDTQYF
TRBV6-5	TRBD2	-	TRBJ2-1	TGTGCCAGCAGTTGGCTAGCGGGAGTGGGCAATGAGCAGTTCTTC	CASSWLAGVGNEQFF
TRBV5-1	TRBD1	-	TRBJ1-2	TGCGCCAGCAGCTCGCGACAGGGTAGATCTAACTATGGCTACACCTTC	CASSSRQGRSNYGYTF
TRBV5-1	-	-	TRBJ1-2	TGCGCCAGCAGCCGGGGGGGTTCTCCCCTTAACTATGGCTACACCTTC	CASSRGGSPLNYGYTF
TRBV10-3	-	-	TRBJ1-2	TGTGCCATCAGTGCCCCGGACAGAGTCTATGGCTACACCTTC	CAISAPDRVYGYTF
TRBV5-4	TRBD2	-	TRBJ2-7	TGTGCCAGCAGCAGTCAGCGGGGTGACTCCTACGAGCAGTACTTC	CASSSQRGDSYEQYF
TRBV10-2	-	few	TRBJ1-2	TGCGCCAGCAGTGATTGGAGGGGTGCTAACTATGGCTACACCTTC	CASSDWRGANYGYTF
TRBV7-9	-	few	TRBJ1-4	TGTGCCAGCAGTCAGATCTCGATCCTCGGGGAAAAACTGTTTTTT	CASSQISILGEKLFF
TRBV6-5	-	-	TRBJ1-2	TGTGCCAGCAGAGCCGGGACAACCTATGGCTACACCTTC	CASRAGTTYGYTF
TRBV5-5	-	-	TRBJ1-2	TGTGCCAGCAACCCTAAGACGGGAGATTATGGCTACACCTTC	CASNPKTGDYGYTF
TRBV5-1	-	-	TRBJ2-7	TGCGCCAGCAGCGTGACAGGCCTGGACGAGCAGTACTTC	CASSVTGLDEQYF
TRBV1	-	-	TRBJ1-5	TGCACCAGCCGTCCAGGGAATTGGGGCAATCAGCCCCAGCATTTT	CTSRPGNWGNQPQHF
TRBV29-1	TRBD1	-	TRBJ2-3	TGCAGCGTTGGGTTGGGACAGGGGACAGATACGCAGTATTTT	CSVGLGQGTDTQYF
TRBV6-5	-	-	TRBJ2-3	TGTGCCAGCAGTTACGCGGGAAACCCCACAGATACGCAGTATTTT	CASSYAGNPTDTQYF
TRBV27	TRBD1	-	TRBJ2-1	TGTGCCAGCACCCTGACTACTGGGACAGGGTGGTTCTTC	CASTLTTGTGWFF
TRBV6-1	-	-	TRBJ1-5	TGTGCCAGCAGAACAGGGACCGGCAATCAGCCCCAGCATTTT	CASRTGTGNQPQHF
TRBV5-1	TRBD1	few	TRBJ2-7	TGCGCCAGCAGCTTGGGGGACAGGGGAAGCGAGCAGTACTTC	CASSLGDRGSEQYF